Included here is one T cell receptor beta chain sequence, with context. Its antigen is as yet unknown. The sample belongs to a study of T cell responses to AZD1222 COVID-19 vaccine. Notes on the study in general: Nearly half of unique spike-specific TCRs reportedly avoided B.1.351 and B.1.1.7 mutated regions. Donors in the cohort were predominantly white British and more often female, and clonal diversity was possibly underestimated.

TCRdb keeps only in-frame clones here, not all; method: immunoSEQ multiplex PCR. Of 150,000 or so clones in the sample, 91% were seen once. There are 14 residues in the CDR3. With V trimmed by 6 bases and J by 4 bases, 5 bases remained unmatched. Germline V gives CDR1 MNHEY, CDR2 SVGAGI. The TCR sequence derives from an adult in good health. The starting material was peripheral blood, obtained on day 0 of AZD1222 vaccination. The gene calls are TRBV6-5 and TRBJ2-7; 11 nucleotides match TRBD2. CDR3 sequence: CASRLIAGGYEQYF. The CDR3 bases are TGTGCCAGCAGACTTATAGCGGGAGGGTACGAGCAGTACTTC.